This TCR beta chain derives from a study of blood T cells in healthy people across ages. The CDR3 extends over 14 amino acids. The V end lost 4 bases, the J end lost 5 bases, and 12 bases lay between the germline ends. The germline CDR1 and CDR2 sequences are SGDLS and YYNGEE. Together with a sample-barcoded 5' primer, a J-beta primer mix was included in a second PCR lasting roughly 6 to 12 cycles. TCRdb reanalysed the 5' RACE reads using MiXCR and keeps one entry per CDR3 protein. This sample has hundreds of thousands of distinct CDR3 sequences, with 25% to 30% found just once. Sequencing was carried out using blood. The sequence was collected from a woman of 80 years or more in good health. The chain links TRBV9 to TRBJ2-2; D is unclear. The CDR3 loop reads CASSRGRNTGELFF. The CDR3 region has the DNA TGTGCCAGCAGCCGAGGCAGGAATACCGGGGAGCTGTTTTTT.